The clone carrying this TCR beta chain was counted between two and nine times. The antigen is unknown. Genes here carry mouse names. The read ends 1 residue shy of where the CDR3 ends; the end is completed using the germline J gene. The data are from a study of tissue T cells after allogeneic stem cell transplantation. Overall study results and limits: Alloreactivity or antigen specificity of tissue TCRs was not determined; some clones might be host cells.

The time point is: mouse harvest day 7 after allogeneic transplant. The graft held 10^6 splenic CD5+ T cells and 10^7 T-cell-depleted bone marrow cells. Germline V lookup: CDR1 LGHNA, CDR2 YNLKQL (reference sequence). The CDR3 runs 15 residues. J was trimmed by 6 bases and V by 1 base; bases with no gene match: 6. Method: immunoSEQ multiplex PCR; TCRdb's copy keeps in-frame clones and lacks some. The sample gives roughly 5,500 clones, roughly half of which show up once; about 9.4% is in the top ten. The source of this sequence is a female BALB/c mouse given C57BL/6 T cells with graft-versus-host disease after an allogeneic hematopoietic cell transplant. V is TRBV5 and J is TRBJ2-1; TRBD2 matches at 7 bases. The sequencing sample was made of gut tissue. The CDR3 bases that were read are TGTGCCAGCAGCCAAGGGGGGGGGAGTTGTGCTGAGCAGTTC. Its translation: CASSQGGGSCAEQF. The whole CDR3 sequence reads CASSQGGGSCAEQFF.